This is a list of T cell receptor beta chains from one sample in a study of a mutant IDH1 vaccine in newly diagnosed glioma. Method: immunoSEQ multiplex PCR; TCRdb's copy keeps in-frame clones and lacks some. The sample yields 60,000 to 65,000 clones, roughly 76% seen once. These receptors are not linked to any known antigen. The sequencing here drew on PBMCs, taken from a glioma patient whose treatment included an IDH1 peptide vaccine. The source of these receptors is a man between 40 and 49 years old with glioma. Both conserved end residues are part of each CDR3. A D gene is named only where the DNA matches it firmly. Clone size appears in some rows only: once, few, many, or a class for an expanded clone.

d_gene: -; abundance: once; j_gene: TRBJ2-3; v_gene: TRBV28; CDR3aa: CASSLGGSAQYF; CDR3nt: TGTGCCAGCAGTTTAGGAGGTTCTGCGCAGTATTTT
d_gene: -; abundance: -; j_gene: TRBJ2-7; v_gene: TRBV27; CDR3aa: CASSFGGPSSYEQYF; CDR3nt: TGTGCCAGCAGTTTTGGGGGGCCTAGCTCCTACGAGCAGTACTTC
d_gene: -; abundance: -; j_gene: TRBJ2-7; v_gene: TRBV6-5; CDR3aa: CASSYSRGKYYEQYF; CDR3nt: TGTGCCAGCAGTTACTCGCGAGGAAAATACTACGAGCAGTACTTC
d_gene: -; abundance: once; j_gene: TRBJ2-1; v_gene: TRBV5-4; CDR3aa: CASSRQFDEQFF; CDR3nt: TGTGCCAGCAGCCGACAGTTCGATGAGCAGTTCTTC
d_gene: -; abundance: once; j_gene: TRBJ1-6; v_gene: TRBV6-5; CDR3aa: CASSYSFSSYNSPLHF; CDR3nt: TGTGCCAGCAGTTACTCGTTCAGCTCCTATAATTCACCCCTCCACTTT
d_gene: -; abundance: -; j_gene: TRBJ1-6; v_gene: TRBV9; CDR3aa: CASSVVGNSPLHF; CDR3nt: TGTGCCAGCAGCGTAGTAGGCAATTCACCCCTCCACTTT
d_gene: TRBD1; abundance: -; j_gene: TRBJ2-2; v_gene: TRBV7-6; CDR3aa: CASSFSGTGNTGELFF; CDR3nt: TGTGCCAGCAGCTTCTCCGGGACAGGGAACACCGGGGAGCTGTTTTTT
d_gene: -; abundance: -; j_gene: TRBJ1-1; v_gene: TRBV5-6; CDR3aa: CASSLVRGTEAFF; CDR3nt: TGTGCCAGCAGCTTGGTCAGGGGCACTGAAGCTTTCTTT
d_gene: -; abundance: -; j_gene: TRBJ1-6; v_gene: TRBV6-5; CDR3aa: CASSYRTIVSPLHF; CDR3nt: TGTGCCAGCAGTTACAGGACAATAGTCTCACCCCTCCACTTT
d_gene: -; abundance: -; j_gene: TRBJ2-7; v_gene: TRBV4-1; CDR3aa: CASSQAARGEQYF; CDR3nt: TGCGCCAGCAGCCAAGCGGCCCGGGGGGAGCAGTACTTC
d_gene: TRBD2; abundance: -; j_gene: TRBJ2-1; v_gene: TRBV4-3; CDR3aa: CASSQILAGVTYEQFF; CDR3nt: TGCGCCAGCAGCCAAATTTTAGCGGGGGTTACATATGAGCAGTTCTTC
d_gene: -; abundance: -; j_gene: TRBJ1-6; v_gene: TRBV19; CDR3aa: CATKPGSSYNSPLHF; CDR3nt: TGTGCCACAAAGCCAGGGAGCTCCTATAATTCACCCCTCCACTTT
d_gene: -; abundance: -; j_gene: TRBJ2-7; v_gene: TRBV5-1; CDR3aa: CASWGDRPYEQYF; CDR3nt: TGCGCCAGCTGGGGGGACAGACCCTACGAGCAGTACTTC
d_gene: -; abundance: -; j_gene: TRBJ1-4; v_gene: TRBV4-1; CDR3aa: CASSQEWSGRAEEKLFF; CDR3nt: TGCGCCAGCAGCCAAGAATGGAGCGGCAGGGCCGAGGAAAAACTGTTTTTT
d_gene: -; abundance: -; j_gene: TRBJ2-1; v_gene: TRBV2; CDR3aa: CASSEVWTTGNEQFF; CDR3nt: TGTGCCAGCAGTGAAGTATGGACTACCGGAAATGAGCAGTTCTTC
d_gene: -; abundance: -; j_gene: TRBJ2-7; v_gene: TRBV21-1; CDR3aa: CASSLGRESYEQYF; CDR3nt: TGTGCCAGCAGCCTCGGTCGGGAGTCCTACGAGCAGTACTTC
d_gene: -; abundance: -; j_gene: TRBJ2-1; v_gene: TRBV6-4; CDR3aa: CASSDGDNEQFF; CDR3nt: TGTGCCAGCAGTGACGGGGACAATGAGCAGTTCTTC
d_gene: TRBD1; abundance: few; j_gene: TRBJ1-4; v_gene: TRBV19; CDR3aa: CASKVRGNEKLFF; CDR3nt: TGTGCCAGTAAGGTCAGGGGGAATGAAAAACTGTTTTTT
d_gene: TRBD2; abundance: -; j_gene: TRBJ2-3; v_gene: TRBV27; CDR3aa: CASSLVGRADTQYF; CDR3nt: TGTGCCAGCAGTTTAGTCGGGAGGGCTGATACGCAGTATTTT
d_gene: -; abundance: -; j_gene: TRBJ1-4; v_gene: TRBV9; CDR3aa: CASSVAGFTNEKLFF; CDR3nt: TGTGCCAGCAGCGTAGCGGGGTTCACTAATGAAAAACTGTTTTTT
d_gene: -; abundance: -; j_gene: TRBJ2-7; v_gene: TRBV27; CDR3aa: CASSGGSYEQYF; CDR3nt: TGTGCCAGCAGCGGCGGCTCCTACGAGCAGTACTTC
d_gene: -; abundance: -; j_gene: TRBJ1-2; v_gene: TRBV19; CDR3aa: CASSISVYGYTF; CDR3nt: TGTGCCAGTAGTATTTCGGTCTATGGCTACACCTTC
d_gene: -; abundance: -; j_gene: TRBJ1-4; v_gene: TRBV4-3; CDR3aa: CASSPGDDEKLFF; CDR3nt: TGCGCCAGCAGCCCAGGGGATGACGAAAAACTGTTTTTT
d_gene: TRBD1; abundance: -; j_gene: TRBJ2-1; v_gene: TRBV27; CDR3aa: CASSYNRDRPDNEQFF; CDR3nt: TGTGCCAGCAGTTATAATCGGGACAGGCCCGACAATGAGCAGTTCTTC
d_gene: TRBD2; abundance: -; j_gene: TRBJ2-7; v_gene: TRBV6-5; CDR3aa: CASSFRTSGTTYEQYF; CDR3nt: TGTGCCAGCAGTTTCCGGACTAGCGGAACGACCTACGAGCAGTACTTC
d_gene: -; abundance: few; j_gene: TRBJ2-3; v_gene: TRBV9; CDR3aa: CASSVGVDSTDTQYF; CDR3nt: TGTGCCAGCAGCGTAGGGGTCGACAGCACAGATACGCAGTATTTT
d_gene: -; abundance: once; j_gene: TRBJ2-5; v_gene: TRBV4-2; CDR3aa: CASSQDRSGVYQETQYF; CDR3nt: TGTGCCAGCAGCCAAGATCGTTCAGGGGTGTACCAAGAGACCCAGTACTTC
d_gene: -; abundance: -; j_gene: TRBJ1-2; v_gene: TRBV7-9; CDR3aa: CASSLSGDDLGGYTF; CDR3nt: TGTGCCAGCAGCTTATCTGGGGACGATCTAGGAGGCTACACCTTC
d_gene: -; abundance: once; j_gene: TRBJ1-5; v_gene: TRBV7-2; CDR3aa: CASSLGGGSNQPQHF; CDR3nt: TGTGCCAGCAGCCTAGGGGGGGGCAGCAATCAGCCCCAGCATTTT
d_gene: -; abundance: -; j_gene: TRBJ2-1; v_gene: TRBV27; CDR3aa: CASSFRAGYNEQFF; CDR3nt: TGTGCCAGCAGTTTTCGGGCCGGATACAATGAGCAGTTCTTC
d_gene: -; abundance: once; j_gene: TRBJ2-4; v_gene: TRBV5-4; CDR3aa: CASSVGAGISKNIQYF; CDR3nt: TGTGCCAGCAGCGTGGGGGCAGGGATCTCCAAAAACATTCAGTACTTC
d_gene: -; abundance: -; j_gene: TRBJ2-1; v_gene: TRBV9; CDR3aa: CASSVVPGVNNEQFF; CDR3nt: TGTGCCAGCAGCGTAGTGCCAGGGGTGAACAATGAGCAGTTCTTC
d_gene: TRBD1; abundance: once; j_gene: TRBJ1-5; v_gene: TRBV7-9; CDR3aa: CAGSLFQGASNQPQHF; CDR3nt: TGTGCCGGCAGCTTATTCCAGGGGGCGAGCAATCAGCCCCAGCATTTT
d_gene: TRBD2; abundance: -; j_gene: TRBJ2-2; v_gene: TRBV19; CDR3aa: CASSIGGSGSGTGELFF; CDR3nt: TGTGCCAGTAGTATAGGGGGCAGCGGGAGTGGGACCGGGGAGCTGTTTTTT
d_gene: -; abundance: -; j_gene: TRBJ2-7; v_gene: TRBV2; CDR3aa: CASTHRRTADEQYF; CDR3nt: TGTGCCAGCACCCACCGAAGGACAGCGGATGAGCAGTACTTC
d_gene: -; abundance: -; j_gene: TRBJ1-3; v_gene: TRBV30; CDR3aa: CAWNPGTAGGTIYF; CDR3nt: TGTGCCTGGAATCCAGGGACCGCCGGGGGCACCATATATTTT
d_gene: TRBD2; abundance: -; j_gene: TRBJ2-3; v_gene: TRBV4-2; CDR3aa: CASSQTSGSTDTQYF; CDR3nt: TGTGCCAGCAGCCAAACTAGCGGGAGTACAGATACGCAGTATTTT
d_gene: -; abundance: -; j_gene: TRBJ2-6; v_gene: TRBV30; CDR3aa: CAWKVGPSSGANVLTF; CDR3nt: TGTGCCTGGAAGGTGGGCCCTAGCTCTGGGGCCAACGTCCTGACTTTC
d_gene: -; abundance: few; j_gene: TRBJ1-5; v_gene: TRBV2; CDR3aa: CASRGGGKNQPQHF; CDR3nt: TGTGCCAGCAGAGGCGGCGGTAAAAATCAGCCCCAGCATTTT
d_gene: -; abundance: -; j_gene: TRBJ1-1; v_gene: TRBV10-3; CDR3aa: CAINKGLNTEAFF; CDR3nt: TGTGCCATCAACAAAGGCTTGAACACTGAAGCTTTCTTT
d_gene: -; abundance: -; j_gene: TRBJ1-2; v_gene: TRBV5-1; CDR3aa: CASSLYPGMDGYTF; CDR3nt: TGCGCCAGCAGCTTGTACCCAGGGATGGATGGCTACACCTTC
d_gene: TRBD1; abundance: few; j_gene: TRBJ1-5; v_gene: TRBV29-1; CDR3aa: CSVGQAEGPQHF; CDR3nt: TGCAGCGTGGGACAGGCGGAAGGACCCCAGCATTTT
d_gene: -; abundance: few; j_gene: TRBJ2-3; v_gene: TRBV6-6; CDR3aa: CASSYLRGADTQYF; CDR3nt: TGTGCCAGCAGTTATTTAAGGGGTGCAGATACGCAGTATTTT
d_gene: -; abundance: -; j_gene: TRBJ2-3; v_gene: TRBV7-9; CDR3aa: CASSRWGSEGTDTQYF; CDR3nt: TGTGCCAGCAGCCGCTGGGGGTCGGAGGGCACAGATACGCAGTATTTT